The 17 T cell receptor beta chains given below trace back to one sample, sequenced in a study of CD8+ T cells in alopecia areata. RNA extraction and reverse transcription yielded cDNA as sequencing template. Method: immunoSEQ multiplex PCR; TCRdb's copy keeps in-frame clones and lacks some. The data hold 120,000 or so clones, with around 60% observed a single time. As for treatment: oral pan-JAK inhibitor, 5-10 mg twice daily. The specimen comprised CD4+ T cells sorted from blood, sampled at week 4, from a patient treated with tofacitinib. The origin of the receptors is a human donor with alopecia areata.

Notes on this clone: The same CDR3 is also encoded by other DNA sequences in this sample. The chain links TRBV10-3 to TRBJ2-5; D is undetermined. CDR3 size: 11 residues. Germline CDR1 and CDR2: ENHRY and SYGVKD. Trimming took 4 bases from V and 3 from J, leaving 3 bases between them. The CDR3 DNA follows: TGTGCCATCAGTGCAGAAGAGACCCAGTACTTC. Amino acid sequence: CAISAEETQYF.

This chain uses TRBV19 with TRBJ2-7, with 7 bases matching TRBD1. J gave up 0 bases and V 7 bases, and 6 bases lay outside the gene matches. The germline gives CDR1 LNHDA, CDR2 SQIVND (reference sequence). The CDR3 extends over 14 amino acids. The CDR3 protein is CASTRTGSSYEQYF. The CDR3 DNA is TGTGCCAGTACCAGGACAGGTAGCTCCTACGAGCAGTACTTC. Variable domain in full (rest from reference TRBV19 and TRBJ2-7): DGGITQSPKYLFRKEGQNVTLSCEQNLNHDAMYWYRQDPGQGLRLIYYSQIVNDFQKGDIAEGYSVSREKKESFPLTVTSAQKNPTAFYLCASTRTGSSYEQYFGPGTRLTVT.

The V and J genes are TRBV7-4 and TRBJ2-7; D not resolved. The germline gives CDR1 SGHVT, CDR2 SQSDAQ. This CDR3 is built from 14 residues. Trimming left V 10 bases short and J 3 bases short, with 19 bases between. The CDR3 DNA is TGTGCCACTTCACTCCATCCCATGAACTACGAGCAGTACTTC. This encodes CATSLHPMNYEQYF.

This chain connects TRBV7-3 to TRBJ1-1, with a weak D call TRBD1 (5 bases). The CDR3 covers 14 residues. The V end lost 0 bases, the J end lost 9 bases, and 14 bases lay between the germline ends. The germline gives CDR1 SGHTA, CDR2 FQGTGA. CDR3 loop: CASSLTGDSGKAFF. The CDR3 bases are TGTGCCAGCAGCTTAACGGGGGACTCAGGGAAAGCTTTCTTT.

This clone has only a few counts. The sample contains more than one DNA sequence encoding this CDR3. The CDR3 DNA reads as TGTGCCTGGAGTGTACGCGTGGACACTGAAGCTTTCTTT. Amino acids: CAWSVRVDTEAFF. The genes are TRBV30 and TRBJ1-1; D gene unclear. V lost 0 bases and J 3 bases, leaving 8 bases between the germline ends. Per the germline V gene, CDR1 is GTSNPN and CDR2 is SVGIG (reference sequence). The CDR3 is made up of 13 amino acids. The full variable domain, with the rest looked up from reference TRBV30 and TRBJ1-1, is SQTIHQWPATLVQPVGSPLSLECTVEGTSNPNLYWYRQAAGRGLQLLFYSVGIGQISSEVPQNLSASRPQDRQFILSSKKLLLSDSGFYLCAWSVRVDTEAFFGQGTRLTVV.

This clone was seen more than once but under ten times. V gene TRBV5-1 combines with J gene TRBJ2-2, with D perhaps being TRBD1 or TRBD2 (6 bases each). Germline V CDR1 and CDR2: SGHRS, YFSETQ. V was shortened by 3 bases and J by 4 bases, with 19 bases between the two germline ends. This CDR3 has 17 amino acids. CDR3 region: CASSSRPGGLGTGELFF. CDR3 nucleotides: TGCGCCAGCAGCTCGCGACCTGGGGGGCTCGGCACCGGGGAGCTGTTTTTT. Variable domain in full (rest from reference TRBV5-1 and TRBJ2-2): KAGVTQTPRYLIKTRGQQVTLSCSPISGHRSVSWYQQTPGQGLQFLFEYFSETQRNKGNFPGRFSGRQFSNSRSEMNVSTLELGDSALYLCASSSRPGGLGTGELFFGEGSRLTVL.

The V and J genes are TRBV20-1 and TRBJ2-7; D not certain. The length of the CDR3 is 10 residues. V lost 2 bases and J lost 5, with 4 bases in between. Per germline, CDR1 DFQATT and CDR2 SNEGSKA (reference sequence). CDR3 nucleotides: TGCAGTGCTAGATCGAACGAGCAGTACTTC. This encodes CSARSNEQYF.

In DNA, the CDR3 is TGTGCCAGCAGTCAAAGACAGGGGGTGGAAGAGCAGTACTTC. Amino acids: CASSQRQGVEEQYF. This rearrangement joins TRBV25-1 to TRBJ2-7; 9 positions agree with TRBD1. Per germline, CDR1 MGHDK and CDR2 SYGVNS. There are 14 residues in the CDR3. V lost 5 bases to trimming and J lost 7 bases; unmatched junction nucleotides: 9.

The chain couples TRBV7-9 to TRBJ2-3, with D perhaps TRBD2 (5 bases). Germline CDR1 SEHNR, CDR2 FQNEAQ (reference sequence). The CDR3 runs to 14 residues. V lost 4 bases to trimming and J lost 0 bases, with 8 bases between them. In DNA, the CDR3 is TGTGCCAGCAGCTACAGCGGTAGCACAGATACGCAGTATTTT. Protein: CASSYSGSTDTQYF.

The genes are TRBV29-1 and TRBJ1-4; 7 nucleotides line up with TRBD1. V lost 1 base, J lost 7 bases, and 6 bases stayed unmatched. This CDR3 is built from 14 residues. Germline loops: CDR1 SQVTM, CDR2 ANQGSEA. Here the CDR3 reads CSVEGGPGGEKLFF. In DNA, the CDR3 is TGCAGCGTTGAAGGTGGTCCAGGGGGTGAAAAACTGTTTTTT.

V usage is TRBV7-2 and J usage is TRBJ2-1, with D tentatively TRBD2 (6 bases). The V end was cut by 5 bases, the J end by 6 bases, with 14 bases between. Germline CDR1 reads SGHTA; CDR2 reads FQGNSA. The CDR3 has 14 amino acids. The chain's CDR3 is CASSPQAGSNEQFF. CDR3 in DNA: TGTGCCAGCAGCCCCCAAGCGGGCAGCAATGAGCAGTTCTTC.

In this sample, this clone turned up a few times. J is TRBJ2-3 and V is TRBV30; TRBD1 agrees at 7 bases. The CDR3 runs to 14 residues. Germline CDR1 is GTSNPN and CDR2 is SVGIG (reference sequence). The J segment lost 3 bases and the V segment lost 3 bases, leaving 6 bases of the junction unmatched. For the CDR3, the DNA is TGTGCCTGGAGGACAGGGTTATCGACAGATACGCAGTATTTT. It yields the protein CAWRTGLSTDTQYF.

This sequence joins TRBV7-2 and TRBJ2-2; 10 nucleotides align to TRBD2. CDR3 size: 14 residues. Germline-derived CDR1 and CDR2 are SGHTA and FQGNSA. After removal of 6 bases from V and 7 bases from J, the junction contained 5 bases not matched to a gene. The DNA of the CDR3 is TGTGCCAGCAGTTCAACTAGCGGGATCGGGGAGCTGTTTTTT. This translates into CASSSTSGIGELFF.

CDR3 region: CASSLARGTAYEQYF. CDR3 in DNA: TGTGCCAGCAGCTTAGCGCGGGGGACGGCCTACGAGCAGTACTTC. The J gene is TRBJ2-7, the V gene TRBV11-2; 7 bases agree with TRBD2. The CDR3 runs 15 residues. Germline V gives CDR1 SGHAT, CDR2 FQNNGV. Unmatched junction bases numbered 5, after V lost 1 base and J lost 2 bases.

This clone has ten or more counts. V and J are TRBV30 and TRBJ1-5; D call uncertain. The V end was cut by 1 base, the J end by 1 base, with 8 bases between. This CDR3 is 14 amino acids long. Germline values: CDR1 GTSNPN, CDR2 SVGIG (reference sequence). CDR3 protein: CAWSAGLSNQPQHF. CDR3 coding DNA: TGTGCCTGGAGTGCCGGGCTGAGCAATCAGCCCCAGCATTTT.

This clone is medium-sized in the sample. The genes are TRBV10-3 and TRBJ2-5; D is possibly TRBD1 (5 bases). The CDR3 totals 15 residues. CDR1 and CDR2 from the germline V gene are ENHRY and SYGVKD. Trimming took off 3 bases at V and 5 bases at J, with 16 bases between the two ends. The CDR3 here is CAISDGQGDGETQYF. Here the CDR3 DNA reads TGTGCCATCAGTGACGGGCAGGGTGACGGGGAGACCCAGTACTTC.

The chain uses TRBV2 and TRBJ2-3, with unresolved D. CDR1 and CDR2 from the germline V gene are SNHLY and FYNNEI. The CDR3 runs 11 residues. The ends were cut back, 6 bases at V and 6 bases at J, with 7 bases in the middle. The CDR3 is CASRPADTQYF. DNA of the CDR3: TGTGCCAGCAGGCCGGCTGATACGCAGTATTTT.